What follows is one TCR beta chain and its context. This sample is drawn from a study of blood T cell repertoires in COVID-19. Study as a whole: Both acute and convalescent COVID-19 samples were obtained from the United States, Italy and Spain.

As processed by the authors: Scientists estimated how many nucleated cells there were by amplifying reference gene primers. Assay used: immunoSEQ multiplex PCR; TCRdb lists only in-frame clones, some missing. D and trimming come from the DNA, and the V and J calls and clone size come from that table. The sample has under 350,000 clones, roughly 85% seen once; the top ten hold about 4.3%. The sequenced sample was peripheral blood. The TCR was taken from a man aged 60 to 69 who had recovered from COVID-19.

CDR3 nucleotide sequence: TGTGCCAGCTCACCGGGACAGGGTGTTACCGGGGAGCTGTTTTTT. This encodes CASSPGQGVTGELFF. The rearrangement uses TRBV18 and TRBJ2-2, with 9 bases that match TRBD1. This CDR3 contains 15 residues. V shed 3 bases and J 5 bases; nucleotides not matched to a gene: 4. Germline values: CDR1 KGHSH, CDR2 LQKENI.